This TCR beta chain is from a study of blood T cells in healthy people across ages. Isolation recovered at least 7 million PBMCs from every sample. A second roughly 7 to 12 cycle PCR used barcoded and J-beta primers. TCRdb used MiXCR to reprocess the 5' RACE reads, holding one entry per CDR3 protein. The repertoire holds about 1,500,000 distinct CDR3 sequences, with about 43% as singletons. The CDR3 is 14 amino acids. J lost 8 bases, V lost 5 bases, and 6 bases had no gene match. Per germline, CDR1 SEHNR and CDR2 FQNEAQ (reference sequence). The source of this sequence is a woman under 30 in good health. Source material: blood. The rearrangement uses TRBV7-9 and TRBJ1-4, with 9 bases aligning to TRBD1. The DNA for the CDR3 is TGTGCCAGCAGCCAAAGGACAGGGGACGAAAAACTGTTTTTT. Translating it yields CASSQRTGDEKLFF.